This T cell receptor beta chain was sequenced in a study of vaccination and CD4 T cells after COVID-19. This clonotype was counted only a few times. What it binds is not known. Regarding treatment: approximately 9-day PBMC culture with coronavirus spike peptide pools or control peptides (ViraFEST assay). The Oncomine TCR Beta short-read assay was applied to DNA of cultured CD4+ T cells. TCRdb ran MiXCR on the PCR reads and lists one entry per CDR3 protein. Of approximately 21,000 distinct CDR3 sequences listed, 50% to 70% are singletons. The germline CDR1 and CDR2 sequences are SNHLY and FYNNEI. The CDR3 contains 15 residues. The V end was cut by 7 bases, the J end by 7 bases, with 17 bases between.

This clonotype was obtained from a human donor who received a COVID-19 vaccine. V and J are TRBV2 and TRBJ1-6; D may be TRBD1 (6 bases). This material consisted of CD4+ T cells from blood, cultured in vitro, taken after SARS-CoV-2 vaccination. As DNA, the CDR3 is TGTGCCAGCAACCCTCGGAGGGGGGAGAATTCACCCCTCCACTTT. This translates into CASNPRRGENSPLHF.